The clone carrying this T cell receptor (beta chain) was counted many times. TCRdb fed the 5' RACE reads into MiXCR, producing one record per CDR3 protein. Here the sample spans approximately 150,000 distinct CDR3 sequences, roughly 15% being singletons. The record originates from a study of T-cell memory formation after mild COVID-19. The TCR originated in an adult woman who had mild COVID-19 (a few samples of this study predate the infection). Cell type and time point are not known. Sequencing input: PBMCs or a T cell subset sorted from them (not recorded which).

CDR3 nucleotides: TGTGCCACCAGTGAAGCTAGCGGGAGCTCCTACGAGCAGTACTTC. Amino acids: CATSEASGSSYEQYF. The V and J genes are TRBV24-1 and TRBJ2-7, with 10 bases aligning to TRBD2. Germline trimming cut 4 bases from V and 0 bases from J; bases unmatched to any gene: 2. CDR1 is KGHDR and CDR2 is SFDVKD in the germline V gene. The CDR3 consists of 15 residues.